Listed below are T cell receptor beta chains from one sample, sequenced in a study of CD8+CD57+ T cells in acquired aplastic anemia. Each CDR3 protein gets one entry after TCRdb re-called the reads with MiXCR. The sample lists roughly 290,000 distinct CDR3 sequences; roughly 61% were seen once. The sequencing input was sorted CD4+, CD8+, or CD8+CD57+ T cells (not recorded which) from PBMCs. The receptors stem from a human donor with aplastic anemia. Each CDR3 is given with its conserved first and last residue. The D gene is left open where the match is weak. Clone size appears in some rows only: once, few, many, or a class for an expanded clone.

size	J	length	V	D	CDR3	DNA
many	TRBJ2-2	15	TRBV11-3	TRBD1	CASRGTATNTGELFF	TGTGCCAGCAGGGGGACAGCCACTAACACCGGGGAGCTGTTTTTT
.	TRBJ1-4	14	TRBV10-1	.	CASSVRGIGEKLFF	TGCGCCAGCAGTGTAAGGGGGATAGGTGAAAAACTGTTTTTT
.	TRBJ1-1	11	TRBV29-1	.	CSVSTGPEAFF	TGCAGCGTTAGTACAGGACCTGAAGCTTTCTTT
.	TRBJ2-5	16	TRBV7-2	.	CASSLGGRKGQETQYF	TGTGCCAGCAGCTTAGGTGGCAGGAAGGGACAAGAGACCCAGTACTTC
.	TRBJ2-7	18	TRBV10-3	TRBD2	CATTPGLAGVGSYNEQYF	TGTGCCACCACACCGGGACTAGCGGGAGTCGGATCCTACAATGAGCAGTACTTC
.	TRBJ2-7	14	TRBV10-3	TRBD1	CAISVQGARYEQYF	TGTGCCATCAGTGTACAGGGGGCGAGGTACGAGCAGTACTTC
.	TRBJ1-5	13	TRBV19	.	CAGSIERNQPQHF	TGTGCCGGTAGTATAGAGCGAAATCAGCCCCAGCATTTT
.	TRBJ2-5	17	TRBV2	.	CASTQRGSAAPQETQYF	TGTGCCAGCACTCAGAGGGGCTCCGCGGCCCCTCAAGAGACCCAGTACTTC
.	TRBJ1-1	15	TRBV9	.	CASSVEAEGNTEAFF	TGTGCCAGCAGCGTAGAGGCAGAGGGGAACACTGAAGCTTTCTTT
.	TRBJ1-4	14	TRBV11-2	.	CASSLRPRNEKLFF	TGTGCCAGCAGCCTGAGACCGAGAAATGAAAAACTGTTTTTT
.	TRBJ1-2	13	TRBV25-1	.	CASSERGLRGYTF	TGTGCCAGCAGTGAACGAGGACTGCGCGGCTACACCTTC
once	TRBJ2-7	14	TRBV5-6	.	CASSLVAETYEQYF	TGTGCCAGCAGCTTGGTGGCCGAAACCTACGAGCAGTACTTC
many	TRBJ1-3	16	TRBV4-1	.	CASSQAGVSSGNTIYF	TGCGCCAGCAGCCAGGCAGGGGTTAGCTCTGGAAACACCATATATTTT
many	TRBJ1-2	15	TRBV10-2	TRBD1	CASSESGTGGYGYTF	TGCGCCAGCAGTGAGTCCGGGACAGGGGGCTATGGCTACACCTTC
few	TRBJ2-7	13	TRBV7-2	TRBD1	CASRTGATYEQYF	TGTGCCAGTAGGACAGGGGCAACCTACGAGCAGTACTTC
.	TRBJ1-4	14	TRBV19	.	CTSSIGTTNEKLFF	TGTACCAGTAGTATAGGGACAACTAATGAAAAACTGTTTTTT
many	TRBJ1-6	15	TRBV3-1	.	CASSHAGFYNSPLHF	TGTGCCAGCAGCCATGCCGGCTTCTATAATTCACCCCTCCACTTT
many	TRBJ2-5	14	TRBV3-1	.	CASKGAGMRETQYF	TGTGCCAGCAAAGGTGCAGGGATGAGAGAGACCCAGTACTTC
few	TRBJ1-6	13	TRBV29-1	.	CSVQGSGNSPLHF	TGCAGCGTGCAGGGATCGGGAAATTCACCCCTCCACTTT
.	TRBJ1-2	15	TRBV2	TRBD1	CASSPGQSLSDGYTF	TGTGCCAGCAGTCCGGGACAGTCTTTATCTGATGGCTACACCTTC
.	TRBJ1-1	15	TRBV24-1	.	CATSEGRRPNTEAFF	TGTGCCACCAGTGAGGGGAGGCGGCCGAACACTGAAGCTTTCTTT
.	TRBJ2-7	15	TRBV6-1	.	CASSVTLRGSDEQYF	TGTGCCAGCAGTGTGACACTTAGGGGGTCCGACGAGCAGTACTTC
.	TRBJ2-2	15	TRBV19	.	CASSIGGRYTGELFF	TGTGCCAGTAGTATTGGGGGGCGTTACACCGGGGAGCTGTTTTTT
.	TRBJ2-2	16	TRBV29-1	TRBD1	CSVDVTGTGNTGELFF	TGCAGCGTTGACGTGACCGGGACAGGGAACACCGGGGAGCTGTTTTTT
.	TRBJ2-3	15	TRBV6-1	TRBD2	CASNGPAGEVDTQYF	TGTGCCAGCAACGGACCAGCGGGGGAGGTAGATACGCAGTATTTT
.	TRBJ1-2	15	TRBV5-5	.	CASSQTGTRNYGYSF	TGTGCCAGCAGCCAAACCGGGACAAGGAACTATGGCTACTCCTTC
.	TRBJ1-2	15	TRBV9	TRBD1	CASSETGTGGRGYTF	TGTGCCAGCAGCGAAACCGGGACAGGAGGCCGCGGCTACACCTTC
.	TRBJ1-3	15	TRBV10-3	TRBD1	CAISKGQGSGNTIYF	TGTGCCATCAGTAAGGGACAGGGCTCTGGAAACACCATATATTTT
.	TRBJ1-1	14	TRBV7-9	TRBD1	CASSLDYRGTEAFF	TGTGCCAGCAGCTTAGATTACAGGGGAACTGAAGCTTTCTTT
.	TRBJ2-1	14	TRBV20-1	TRBD2	CSARDLAGSDEQFF	TGCAGTGCTAGAGATCTAGCGGGAAGCGATGAGCAGTTCTTC
.	TRBJ1-6	11	TRBV7-6	.	CASSLALRTHF	TGTGCCAGCAGCTTAGCGCTACGGACCCACTTT
.	TRBJ1-1	16	TRBV7-2	TRBD1	CASSLLLGQGLTEAFF	TGTGCCAGCAGCTTATTACTTGGACAGGGTCTTACTGAAGCTTTCTTT
.	TRBJ2-1	14	TRBV5-1	.	CASSLEHQGNEQFF	TGCGCCAGCAGCCTGGAACATCAGGGAAATGAGCAGTTCTTC
many	TRBJ2-5	17	TRBV6-1	TRBD2	CASSEYQRTSKLETQYF	TGTGCCAGCAGTGAATACCAGAGGACTAGCAAACTAGAGACCCAGTACTTC
.	TRBJ2-7	16	TRBV7-6	TRBD2	CASSLELAGSSYEQYF	TGTGCCAGCAGCTTAGAGCTAGCGGGTAGCTCCTACGAGCAGTACTTC
.	TRBJ2-6	18	TRBV19	TRBD1	CASSPQTGGVAGANVLTF	TGTGCCAGTAGTCCCCAGACAGGGGGCGTTGCTGGGGCCAACGTCCTGACTTTC
.	TRBJ2-3	14	TRBV2	.	CATPRTASTDTQYF	TGTGCCACCCCAAGGACAGCTAGCACAGATACGCAGTATTTT
few	TRBJ1-1	12	TRBV19	TRBD1	CASSTGTGEAFF	TGTGCCAGTAGTACCGGGACAGGTGAAGCTTTCTTT
few	TRBJ1-1	11	TRBV20-1	.	CSATQDTEAFF	TGCAGTGCTACACAGGACACTGAAGCTTTCTTT
.	TRBJ2-7	12	TRBV7-9	.	CASSLVNSEQYF	TGTGCCAGCAGCTTAGTAAATTCCGAGCAGTACTTC
few	TRBJ2-2	17	TRBV3-1	TRBD2	CASSQELTSGIAGELFF	TGTGCCAGCAGCCAGGAGCTGACTAGCGGGATAGCCGGGGAGCTGTTTTTT
.	TRBJ1-3	12	TRBV20-1	.	CSAGDSGNTIYF	TGCAGTGCTGGAGACTCTGGAAACACCATATATTTT
.	TRBJ2-5	13	TRBV29-1	.	CSVARAREETQCF	TGCAGCGTTGCTCGGGCGAGGGAAGAGACCCAGTGCTTC
.	TRBJ1-2	14	TRBV6-5	.	CASSPPVSSGGYTF	TGTGCCAGCTCACCACCGGTATCTTCCGGTGGCTACACCTTC
.	TRBJ2-3	14	TRBV20-1	TRBD1	CSALTGGNTDTQYF	TGCAGTGCTCTTACAGGGGGGAACACAGATACGCAGTATTTT
few	TRBJ2-5	15	TRBV2	TRBD1	CASSQQGASQETQYF	TGTGCCAGCAGTCAACAGGGGGCGTCCCAAGAGACCCAGTACTTC
.	TRBJ2-3	17	TRBV25-1	TRBD2	CASSDLGLAGLTDTQYF	TGTGCCAGCAGCGACCTTGGACTAGCGGGACTCACAGATACGCAGTATTTT
.	TRBJ2-7	14	TRBV20-1	TRBD2	CSARGLAGVSEQYF	TGCAGTGCTAGAGGACTAGCGGGAGTAAGCGAGCAGTACTTC
.	TRBJ2-7	15	TRBV12-3/TRBV12-4	TRBD2	CASSSGTSGTYEQYF	TGTGCCAGCAGTAGCGGGACTAGCGGGACCTACGAGCAGTACTTC
many	TRBJ2-5	17	TRBV5-1	TRBD2	CASSLWTSGRGQETQYF	TGCGCCAGCAGCTTATGGACTAGCGGGAGGGGACAAGAGACCCAGTACTTC
many	TRBJ2-1	16	TRBV5-5	.	CASSLLGGRSYNEQFF	TGTGCCAGCAGCCTCCTTGGGGGCCGATCCTACAATGAGCAGTTCTTC
.	TRBJ2-1	15	TRBV19	TRBD1	CASRPISGGYNEQFF	TGTGCCAGTAGGCCCATCTCAGGGGGATACAATGAGCAGTTCTTC